Listed here is a single T cell receptor beta chain. What it recognizes is unknown. V was pared by 6 bases and J by 3 bases, with 17 bases between. This CDR3 is built from 16 residues. The sample belongs to a study of identical twins. Study findings and constraints: Conclusions leaned on cross-sectional statistical analysis and did not track the same donors over time. Out-of-frame alpha sequences common to twins were enriched for low generation probability.

A single record per CDR3 protein comes from TCRdb applying MiXCR to the 5' RACE reads. Of around 680,000 distinct CDR3 sequences listed, over 8.5% were seen once; the top ten hold roughly 0.97%. This sample also belongs to another study, concerning yellow fever vaccine responses in identical twins. That source notes: Reportedly, twins showed a vaccine T cell response that looked partly convergent and partly personalized.

The clonotype was recovered from a woman between 18 and 29 years old in good health. The chain recombines TRBV12-3 or TRBV12-4 with TRBJ2-2; D is undetermined. Sequencing was performed on PBMCs. The CDR3 DNA reads TGTGCCAGCAGCCTCGACCCCAGAGTTTACACCGGGGAGCTGTTTTTT. Translating it yields CASSLDPRVYTGELFF.